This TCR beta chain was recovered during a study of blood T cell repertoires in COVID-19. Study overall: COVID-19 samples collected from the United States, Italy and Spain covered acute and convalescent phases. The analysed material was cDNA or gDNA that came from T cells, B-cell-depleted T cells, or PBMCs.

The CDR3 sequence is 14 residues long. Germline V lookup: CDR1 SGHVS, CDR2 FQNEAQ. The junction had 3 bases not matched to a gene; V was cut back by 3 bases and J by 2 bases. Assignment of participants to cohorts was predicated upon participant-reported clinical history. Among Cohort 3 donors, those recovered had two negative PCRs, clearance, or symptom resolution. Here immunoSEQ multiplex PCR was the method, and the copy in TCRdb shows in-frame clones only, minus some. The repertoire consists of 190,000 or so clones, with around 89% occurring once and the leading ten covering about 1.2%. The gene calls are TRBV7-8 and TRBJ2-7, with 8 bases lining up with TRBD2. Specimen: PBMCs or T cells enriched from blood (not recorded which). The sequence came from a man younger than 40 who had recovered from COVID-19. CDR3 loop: CASSFSGTTYEQYF. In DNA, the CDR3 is TGTGCCAGCAGCTTTAGCGGGACCACCTACGAGCAGTACTTC.